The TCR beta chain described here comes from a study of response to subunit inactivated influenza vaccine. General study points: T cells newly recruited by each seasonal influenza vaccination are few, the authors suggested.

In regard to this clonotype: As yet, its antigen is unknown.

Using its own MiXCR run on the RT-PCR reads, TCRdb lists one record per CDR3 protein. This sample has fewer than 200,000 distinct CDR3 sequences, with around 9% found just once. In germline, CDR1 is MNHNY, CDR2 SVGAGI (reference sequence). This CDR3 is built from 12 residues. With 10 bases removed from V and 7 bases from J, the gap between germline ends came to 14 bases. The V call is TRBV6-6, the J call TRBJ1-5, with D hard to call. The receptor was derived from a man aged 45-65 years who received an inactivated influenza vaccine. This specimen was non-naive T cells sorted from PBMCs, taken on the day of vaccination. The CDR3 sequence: CATALSNQPQHF. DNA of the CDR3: TGTGCCACCGCCTTGAGTAACCAGCCCCAGCATTTT.